This T cell receptor (beta chain) came from a study of cytomegalovirus exposure and HLA in healthy donors. Study summary: Unique TCRs from HLA-typed donors, 65 million to 85 million of them, were held in an early data release. Findings and limits, study-wide: It emerged from a later analysis that several of the most significant clusters appeared to be linked to common viral pathogens. TCR beta V- and J-gene trimming was later associated with a missense DCLRE1C variant. With further analysis later on, most CMV-associated TCR beta chains appeared HLA-restricted.

The PCR employed 60 Vbeta primers together with 13 Jbeta primers. Only in-frame clones appear in the TCRdb table, and some are missing; sequencing was by immunoSEQ multiplex PCR. The sample lists under 70,000 clones, 68% seen once, with approximately 2% in the top ten. To note about this clone: The antigen remains undetermined.

The TCR originated in a woman younger than 45 in good health and CMV-seronegative. The specimen sequenced was PBMCs.

CDR3 nucleotide sequence: TGTGCCAGCAGCTTGAGGACAGAATACAATGAGCAGTTCTTC. Residues: CASSLRTEYNEQFF. V gene TRBV7-6 combines with J gene TRBJ2-1, with D tentatively TRBD1 (6 bases). V was clipped by 3 bases and J by 4 bases, with 10 bases between them. Germline lookup yields CDR1 SGHVS and CDR2 FNYEAQ. This CDR3 spans 14 amino acids.